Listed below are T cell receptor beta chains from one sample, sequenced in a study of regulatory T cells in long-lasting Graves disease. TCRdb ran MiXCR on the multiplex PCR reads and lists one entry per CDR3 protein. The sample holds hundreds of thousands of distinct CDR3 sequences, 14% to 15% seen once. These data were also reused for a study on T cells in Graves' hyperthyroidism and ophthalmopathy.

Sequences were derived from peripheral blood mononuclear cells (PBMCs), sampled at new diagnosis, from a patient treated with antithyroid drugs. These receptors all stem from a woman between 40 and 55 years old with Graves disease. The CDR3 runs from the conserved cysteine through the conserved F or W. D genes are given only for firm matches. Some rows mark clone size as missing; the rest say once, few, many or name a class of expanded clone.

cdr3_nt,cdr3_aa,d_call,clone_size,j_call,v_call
TGTGCCAGCACCGTCCAGGGAACACACAATGAGCAGTTCTTC,CASTVQGTHNEQFF,-,-,TRBJ2-1,TRBV28
TGCAGTGCTAGAGATCAATCAGAGGGGACCACAGCTAACTATGGCTACACCTTC,CSARDQSEGTTANYGYTF,-,few,TRBJ1-2,TRBV20-1
TGCAGCGTTGAGAGTGTTAAAAACATTCAGTACTTC,CSVESVKNIQYF,-,many,TRBJ2-4,TRBV29-1
TGTGCCAGCAGCTTAGCGGGCCCGGACAGGGGATCCTACGAGCAGTACTTC,CASSLAGPDRGSYEQYF,TRBD1,-,TRBJ2-7,TRBV7-9
TGTGCCAGCAGCCAAGCCCCCCGATCCGGGACAGGGCGGGAGGACACTGAAGCTTTCTTT,CASSQAPRSGTGREDTEAFF,TRBD1,many,TRBJ1-1,TRBV3-1
TGTGCCAGCAGTTATCAGGGCGGGACTGAAGCTTTCTTT,CASSYQGGTEAFF,-,many,TRBJ1-1,TRBV12-3/TRBV12-4
TGTGCCAGCAGTTTCCCCCGGGACTCTAGCACAGATACGCAGTATTTT,CASSFPRDSSTDTQYF,-,many,TRBJ2-3,TRBV12-3/TRBV12-4
TGTGCCAGCAGCTTCCGTTCGACTAGCGGGAGAGCAGATACGCAGTATTTT,CASSFRSTSGRADTQYF,TRBD2,-,TRBJ2-3,TRBV5-6
TGCGCCGCCGGGGCAACCAACTACGAGCAGTACTTC,CAAGATNYEQYF,-,many,TRBJ2-7,TRBV10-2
TGTGCCAGCAGTGACTTGGGTCCCCCCTACGAGCAGTACTTC,CASSDLGPPYEQYF,-,-,TRBJ2-7,TRBV25-1